The clone carrying this T cell receptor (beta chain) was found a few times. Its specificity is unknown. The germline V and J ends were trimmed by 0 bases and 1 base, with 11 bases remaining between them. The length of the CDR3 is 16 residues. Germline V gene sequence: CDR1 MNHEY, CDR2 SMNVEV (reference sequence). This sample is drawn from a study of regulatory T cells in long-lasting Graves disease. Study information: Those with persistent Graves' disease had received antithyroid drugs for over 5 years with positive TSH receptor antibodies. Study results and caveats: TCR diversity was lower in persistent than newly diagnosed Graves' disease. Among samples with persistent disease, TRBV28, TRBJ1-2 and TRBJ2-5 were favored.

Arm-PCR of CDR3 regions with iRepertoire HTBI primers generated TCR beta libraries. TCRdb re-derived calls from the multiplex PCR reads in MiXCR, one entry per CDR3 protein. Altogether 300,000 or so distinct CDR3 sequences are present, around a fifth being singletons, with the ten largest covering approximately 31%. The time point: persistent/refractory GD, antithyroid drugs over 5 years with positive TRAb. Extracted PBMC RNA gave rise to the TCR library. The clonotype originates from a female donor with Graves disease. The chain links TRBV27 to TRBJ2-3; tentatively, D is TRBD1 (5 bases). Sample: peripheral blood mononuclear cells (PBMCs), taken when the disease was refractory, from a patient treated with antithyroid drugs. The CDR3 sequence: CASSLSKGIGTDTQYF. In DNA, the CDR3 is TGTGCCAGCAGTTTATCGAAGGGGATAGGCACAGATACGCAGTATTTT.